This TCR beta chain was sequenced during a study of blood T cell repertoires in COVID-19 (dated by TCRdb to the early 2020s). As for the study more broadly: Samples covering the acute and convalescent phases of COVID-19 were provided by collaborators in the United States, Italy and Spain. The prospective study material was composed of cDNA or gDNA derived from T cells, B-cell-depleted T cells, or PBMCs. Subjects who had been exposed to COVID-19, were actively infected with it, or had recovered from it provided the deeply sampled blood TCRbeta repertoires that made up the dataset. The repertoires were made available in a free public database intended to serve as a resource for research on the immune response to SARS-CoV-2. Samples were obtained from the ongoing ImmuneRACE study (first 160 participants) and from 950 to 1,500 subjects provided by 6 global collaborators. Nearly every sample came with metadata listing a de-identified subject ID, COVID-19 status, age in years and sex. HLA class I and class II types, where available, came from metadata supplied by the sample provider rather than from assay-based typing. Study-level results and caveats: How much clinical and demographic metadata was included differed by source and by participant, and the metadata was provided uncurated.

Collaborating institutions collected whole blood in K2EDTA tubes following their own protocols. For TCRbeta analysis, collaborators shipped samples in one of three forms: frozen whole blood, isolated PBMCs, or DNA extracted from either of those sample types. TCRbeta CDR3 regions were amplified from genomic DNA using the immunoSEQ Assay, a bias-controlled multiplex PCR. Turning to the authors' computational methods: Nucleated cell counts per sample were estimated from amplification of reference gene primers within the assay. Sequence reads were collapsed and filtered to measure the absolute abundance of every unique TCRbeta CDR3 rearrangement. For each sample, productive Simpson clonality was calculated by taking the square root of Simpson's diversity index across productive rearrangements. Imported from immuneACCESS, the table was reduced by TCRdb to in-frame sequences with V and J called. These copies leave out some clones; in studies compared against another copy, an unresolved V gene accounts for under half, and the cause of the remainder is not known. V and J calls and clone size are copied from that table; D and trimming were computed from the DNA. This sample gives some 700,000 clones in total; just under 90% of them show up just once. 0.2% to 0.3% of the sample belongs to the ten largest clones.

In the case of this clone: Its antigen is not yet known. One base away there is no much larger clone; base qualities are not given.

The trim is 6 bases for V and 7 bases for J, with a gap of 13 bases between the germline ends. Its CDR3 holds 13 amino acids, cysteine through phenylalanine. Only CDR3 DNA remains: 39 bases, in frame from the first base. The rearranged chain carries TRBV12-3 or TRBV12-4 and TRBJ2-1; perhaps TRBD1 is the D gene, with 7 bases matching. This receptor was taken from a woman under 30 with acute or convalescent COVID-19. Material: peripheral blood. CDR3 protein: CASRQGGSNEQFF. DNA sequence: TGTGCCAGCAGGCAGGGGGGAAGTAATGAGCAGTTCTTC.